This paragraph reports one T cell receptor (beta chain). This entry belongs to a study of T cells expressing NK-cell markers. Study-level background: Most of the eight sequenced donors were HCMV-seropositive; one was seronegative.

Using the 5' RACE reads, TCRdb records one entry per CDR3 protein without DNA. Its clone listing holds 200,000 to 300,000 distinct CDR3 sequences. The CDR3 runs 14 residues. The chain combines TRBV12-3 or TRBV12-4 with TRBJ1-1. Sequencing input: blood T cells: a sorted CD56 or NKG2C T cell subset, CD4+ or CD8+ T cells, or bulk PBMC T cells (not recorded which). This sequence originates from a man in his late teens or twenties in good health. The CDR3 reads CASRETRMNTEAFF.